The 22 T cell receptor beta chains below come from one sample, sequenced in a study of blood T cell repertoires in COVID-19. Some clones are missing from TCRdb's copy, which holds only in-frame ones; the method was immunoSEQ multiplex PCR. Altogether roughly 150,000 clones are present, around 80% being singletons, with the ten largest covering 3.5% to 4.5%. Sequencing was carried out using peripheral blood. The origin of the receptors is a man aged 55 to 70 with acute or convalescent COVID-19.

CDR3 residues: CASRAPSGTRHEQYF. The CDR3 DNA reads as TGTGCCAGCAGGGCCCCTAGCGGAACAAGGCACGAGCAGTACTTC. The V and J genes are TRBV27 and TRBJ2-7, with 7 bases lining up with TRBD2. The junction had 13 bases not matched to a gene; V was cut back by 6 bases and J by 5 bases. This CDR3 spans 15 amino acids. Per germline, CDR1 MNHEY and CDR2 SMNVEV (reference sequence).

The CDR3 DNA follows: TGTGCCATCCGGACTAGCGGAGCCTACAATGAGCAGTTCTTC. Translating it yields CAIRTSGAYNEQFF. The chain carries TRBV2 and TRBJ2-1; 10 bases agree with TRBD2. Trimming removed 10 bases from V and 2 bases from J; junction bases left unmatched: 5. Germline lookup yields CDR1 SNHLY and CDR2 FYNNEI. The CDR3 extends over 14 amino acids.

This clone was seen at least ten times. The V gene is TRBV18, the J gene TRBJ2-1; TRBD2 matches at 12 bases. CDR1 and CDR2 (germline): KGHSH, LQKENI. The V and J ends lost 6 bases and 9 bases, in that order; junction bases with no gene match: 6. The CDR3 has 14 residues. DNA of the CDR3: TGTGCCAGCTCCCCAGGACTAGCGGGATTTGAGCAGTTCTTC. It encodes CASSPGLAGFEQFF.

The chain couples TRBV25-1 to TRBJ2-2; possible D gene TRBD1, 6 bases. The V gene lost 1 base and the J gene lost 3 bases, with 15 bases spanning the gap. Germline lookup yields CDR1 MGHDK and CDR2 SYGVNS. The CDR3 contains 17 residues. As DNA, the CDR3 is TGTGCCAGCAGTGAATTCGAGGACAGTCTGGACACCGGGGAGCTGTTTTTT. Protein product: CASSEFEDSLDTGELFF.

This chain links TRBV6-5 with TRBJ2-1; 9 bases map to TRBD2. Germline V CDR1 and CDR2: MNHEY, SVGAGI. The CDR3 runs 15 residues. V trimming: 8 bases; J trimming: 4 bases; junction bases outside the gene matches: 9. The CDR3 DNA reads as TGTGCCAGCTCCTTAGCGGGAGAACCATACAATGAGCAGTTCTTC. Its translation is CASSLAGEPYNEQFF.

The chain is built from TRBV12-3 or TRBV12-4 and TRBJ1-1, with 10 bases identical to TRBD1. The V segment lost 6 bases and the J segment 4 bases; nucleotides outside the gene matches: 2. This CDR3 is 13 amino acids long. CDR3 in DNA: TGTGCCAGCAGCCGGACAGGGGGCACTGAAGCTTTCTTT. Translation gives CASSRTGGTEAFF.

V usage is TRBV10-3 and J usage is TRBJ2-7; D unresolved. Germline values: CDR1 ENHRY, CDR2 SYGVKD. V lost 2 bases, J lost 3 bases, and 5 bases lay in between. This CDR3 has 12 residues. CDR3 nucleotides: TGTGCCATCAGTGAGACGGTCTACGAGCAGTACTTC. Encoded protein: CAISETVYEQYF.

The chain uses TRBV6-4 and TRBJ2-1, with D possibly being TRBD2 (6 bases). The CDR3 spans 16 residues. Germline V lookup: CDR1 MRHNA, CDR2 SNTAGT. V gave up 4 bases and J gave up 4 bases, with 17 bases separating them. The CDR3 DNA reads as TGTGCCAGCAGTGTCGCGAGGGTAGCGGATTACAATGAGCAGTTCTTC. Translation: CASSVARVADYNEQFF.

This chain connects TRBV9 to TRBJ2-1, with D maybe TRBD2 (6 bases). The V gene lost 0 bases and the J gene lost 3 bases, with 10 bases spanning the gap. This CDR3 spans 15 amino acids. CDR1 is SGDLS and CDR2 is YYNGEE in the germline V gene. CDR3 protein: CASSVGLEFYNEQFF. The CDR3 DNA sequence: TGTGCCAGCAGCGTAGGACTAGAATTCTACAATGAGCAGTTCTTC.

The V call is TRBV29-1, the J call TRBJ1-2; D remains ambiguous. Trimming took 8 bases from V and 0 from J, leaving 13 bases between them. The CDR3 is 13 amino acids. The V gene's germline CDR1 is SQVTM and CDR2 ANQGSEA. CDR3 residues: CSPRCVPNYGYTF. The CDR3 region has the DNA TGCAGCCCCAGGTGTGTCCCTAACTATGGCTACACCTTC.

This chain links TRBV7-6 with TRBJ2-7; 7 bases map to TRBD1. Germline V CDR1 and CDR2: SGHVS, FNYEAQ. The CDR3 covers 16 residues. V was clipped by 0 bases and J by 0 bases; unmatched bases: 5. CDR3 protein: CASSLAGDRASYEQYF. The DNA for the CDR3 is TGTGCCAGCAGCTTAGCGGGAGACAGGGCCTCCTACGAGCAGTACTTC.

CDR3 region: CASSRRGSGANVLTF. CDR3 bases: TGTGCCAGCAGCCGACGGGGGTCTGGGGCCAACGTCCTGACTTTC. The genes are TRBV7-9 and TRBJ2-6, with D possibly matching TRBD2 (6 bases). V lost 5 bases and J 1 base, leaving 9 bases between the germline ends. CDR3 length equals 15 residues. Germline V gene data show CDR1 as SEHNR and CDR2 as FQNEAQ (reference sequence).

The chain joins TRBV30 to TRBJ2-1, with TRBD2 identical over 12 bases. Germline V gene sequence: CDR1 GTSNPN, CDR2 SVGIG (reference sequence). V dropped 6 bases and J dropped 7; count of bases not matched to a gene: 16. The CDR3 sequence is 17 residues long. The DNA of the CDR3 is TGTGCCTGTTCCTTCCCTAGCGGGAGGGCCGATGGTAATGAGCAGTTCTTC. Residues: CACSFPSGRADGNEQFF.

The rearrangement joins TRBV27 to TRBJ1-6; D is unresolved. CDR3 length: 16 amino acids. V was trimmed by 2 bases and J by 6 bases, leaving 14 bases between them. The germline gives CDR1 MNHEY, CDR2 SMNVEV (reference sequence). CDR3: CASSLRAPGGNSPLHF. The CDR3 nucleotides are TGTGCCAGCAGTTTACGGGCGCCGGGAGGTAATTCACCCCTCCACTTT.

This chain connects TRBV5-1 to TRBJ1-5, with D possibly matching TRBD1 (6 bases). The CDR3 is 15 amino acids. Germline V CDR1 and CDR2: SGHRS, YFSETQ. V was cut by 4 bases and J by 11 bases, with 22 bases left in between. The CDR3 spells CASSTLGASQSAQHF. In DNA form, the CDR3 reads TGCGCCAGCAGCACACTGGGGGCCTCCCAATCAGCCCAGCATTTT.

This clone has just a few counts. The chain employs TRBV7-9 and TRBJ2-5; TRBD2 matches at 8 bases. CDR3 length: 14 amino acids. After removal of 1 base from V and 5 bases from J, the junction contained 3 bases not matched to a gene. CDR1 is SEHNR and CDR2 is FQNEAQ in the germline V gene (reference sequence). Here the CDR3 reads CASSLGAGVETQYF. The CDR3 region has the DNA TGTGCCAGCAGCTTAGGAGCGGGAGTGGAGACCCAGTACTTC.

The chain carries TRBV18 and TRBJ1-6, with a weak D call TRBD1 (6 bases). Germline V lookup: CDR1 KGHSH, CDR2 LQKENI. There are 14 residues in the CDR3. Trimming took off 4 bases at V and 6 bases at J, with 10 bases between the two ends. The CDR3: CASSLQGPNSPLHF. In nucleotides, the CDR3 is TGTGCCAGCTCACTACAGGGACCTAATTCACCCCTCCACTTT. The full variable domain, in which reference TRBV18 and TRBJ1-6 provide the parts outside the CDR3, is NAGVMQNPRHLVRRRGQEARLRCSPMKGHSHVYWYRQLPEEGLKFMVYLQKENIIDESGMPKERFSAEFPKEGPSILRIQQVVRGDSAAYFCASSLQGPNSPLHFGNGTRLTVT.

The genes are TRBV19 and TRBJ1-5; D uncertain. The CDR3 is made up of 13 amino acids. Trimming took 4 bases from V and 3 from J, leaving 7 bases between them. Germline CDR1 is LNHDA and CDR2 is SQIVND (reference sequence). The CDR3, as DNA: TGTGCCAGTAGTACTCAACTCAATCAGCCCCAGCATTTT. It specifies CASSTQLNQPQHF.

For this clone: Other nucleotide sequences in the sample specify the same CDR3. V and J are TRBV9 and TRBJ1-1; possible D gene TRBD1, 6 bases. Germline CDR1 is SGDLS and CDR2 is YYNGEE. The CDR3 runs to 15 residues. Trimming removed 2 bases at V and 4 bases at J, with 15 bases between. The CDR3 spells CASSVGGQGRTEAFF. The CDR3 DNA is TGTGCCAGCAGCGTGGGGGGGCAGGGGCGCACTGAAGCTTTCTTT.

The sample holds a few counts of this clone. The rearrangement uses TRBV3-1 (or the pseudogene TRBV3-2) and TRBJ2-3; D possibly corresponds to TRBD2 (6 bases). CDR1 is LGHDT, CDR2 YNNKEL, per germline (reference sequence). Trimming left V 3 bases short and J 2 bases short, with 12 bases between. This CDR3 comprises 15 residues. This CDR3 is CASSQYGGLTDTQYF. In DNA form, the CDR3 reads TGTGCCAGCAGCCAGTACGGGGGTCTCACAGATACGCAGTATTTT.

The chain combines TRBV5-6 with TRBJ2-3; D is perhaps TRBD2 (5 bases). The CDR3 spans 16 residues. V lost 1 base and J 3 bases, leaving 15 bases between the germline ends. Germline V lookup: CDR1 SGHDT, CDR2 YYEEEE. CDR3 loop: CASSLRGGPGTDTQYF. In DNA, the CDR3 is TGTGCCAGCAGCTTGAGAGGCGGGCCCGGTACAGATACGCAGTATTTT.

CDR3 nucleotides: TGTGCCAGCAGCTTAGCGCGGGGCCTCTCCTACGAGCAGTACTTC. Amino acid sequence: CASSLARGLSYEQYF. V usage is TRBV11-2 and J usage is TRBJ2-7; a weak D match, TRBD2 (6 bases). Germline V lookup: CDR1 SGHAT, CDR2 FQNNGV. The CDR3 contains 15 residues. Trimming removed 1 base at V and 0 bases at J, with 10 bases between.